These 17 T cell receptor beta chains were all obtained from the same sample, sequenced in a study of CD8+CD57+ T cells in acquired aplastic anemia. According to the study, genomic DNA was the template for TCR beta VDJ and CDR3 profiling. TCRdb called the reads again in MiXCR, with one record for every CDR3 protein. The table lists 100,000 to 150,000 distinct CDR3 sequences, about half of them singletons, with 2.5% in the top ten. Input material: sorted CD4+, CD8+, or CD8+CD57+ T cells (not recorded which) from PBMCs. These receptors were taken from a human donor in good health, serving as a control.

The rearrangement links TRBV19 to TRBJ1-2; a possible D gene is TRBD1 (6 bases). The germline gives CDR1 LNHDA, CDR2 SQIVND (reference sequence). Trimming shortened V by 5 bases and J by 4 bases, and 8 bases separated the two germline ends. The CDR3 contains 12 residues. The CDR3 loop is CASSRQAYGYTF. The DNA for the CDR3 is TGTGCCAGTAGTCGACAGGCCTATGGCTACACCTTC. Full variable domain (rest looked up from reference TRBV19 and TRBJ1-2): DGGITQSPKYLFRKEGQNVTLSCEQNLNHDAMYWYRQDPGQGLRLIYYSQIVNDFQKGDIAEGYSVSREKKESFPLTVTSAQKNPTAFYLCASSRQAYGYTFGSGTRLTVV.

In this sample, this clonotype turned up many times. This chain uses TRBV7-2 with TRBJ1-2, with no clear D. With 2 bases removed from V and 4 bases from J, the gap between germline ends came to 5 bases. Germline CDR1 is SGHTA and CDR2 is FQGNSA. The CDR3 has 12 residues. This CDR3 is CASSLSPYGYTF. DNA of the CDR3: TGTGCCAGCAGCTTATCCCCCTATGGCTACACCTTC.

V usage is TRBV29-1 and J usage is TRBJ2-5, with 7 bases matching TRBD2. The germline V gene encodes CDR1 SQVTM and CDR2 ANQGSEA. Trimming cost V 4 bases and J 4 bases; bases outside gene matches: 6. CDR3 length: 13 amino acids. In nucleotides, the CDR3 is TGCAGCGTTGTCCCAGCGGGGCCAGAGACCCAGTACTTC. Translating gives CSVVPAGPETQYF.

The V call is TRBV11-2, the J call TRBJ2-1; tentatively, D is TRBD2 (6 bases). V lost 5 bases to trimming and J lost 2 bases, with 13 bases between them. This CDR3 comprises 15 residues. CDR1 and CDR2 (germline): SGHAT, FQNNGV. The CDR3 protein is CASSRGGTAYNEQFF. DNA for the CDR3: TGTGCCAGCAGCCGTGGCGGGACGGCCTACAATGAGCAGTTCTTC.

V gene TRBV25-1 combines with J gene TRBJ1-1; 8 bases are a match to TRBD1. Unmatched junction bases numbered 19, after V lost 4 bases and J lost 6 bases. This CDR3 has 18 amino acids. Germline V gene lookup returns CDR1 MGHDK and CDR2 SYGVNS. CDR3 nucleotides: TGTGCCAGCAGTGCTAGAGAGGAAAGCAGGGGGCCGGGAGCTGAAGCTTTCTTT. Its protein is CASSAREESRGPGAEAFF.

A note on this clonotype: A junction boundary mismatches the germline segment, possibly from a read error. The rearrangement links TRBV19 to TRBJ1-4; TRBD1 agrees at 9 bases. Germline CDR1 and CDR2: LNHDA and SQIVND (reference sequence). The CDR3 contains 14 residues. The CDR3 loop reads CASSAGTGNEELFF. CDR3 nucleotides: TGTGCCAGTAGTGCCGGGACAGGGAATGAAGAACTGTTTTTT.

This rearrangement joins TRBV10-3 to TRBJ2-3; no reliable D call. The CDR3 has 11 residues. Germline values: CDR1 ENHRY, CDR2 SYGVKD. The V and J ends lost 3 bases and 6 bases respectively, with 4 bases between them. For the CDR3, the DNA is TGTGCCATCAGTGATAGGGATACGCAGTATTTT. Protein: CAISDRDTQYF.

This clonotype was picked up many times. The V gene is TRBV4-1, the J gene TRBJ1-4, with D unresolved. Trimming took off 8 bases at V and 4 bases at J, with 14 bases between the two ends. This CDR3 has 14 amino acids. The V gene's germline CDR1 is MGHRA and CDR2 YSYEKL. In nucleotides, the CDR3 is TGCGCCAGCGGTACCGGTCCCAATAATGAAAAACTGTTTTTT. This translates into CASGTGPNNEKLFF.

The chain links TRBV29-1 to TRBJ2-3; TRBD2 matches at 14 bases. CDR1 is SQVTM, CDR2 ANQGSEA, per germline. The junction had 10 bases not matched to a gene; V was cut back by 5 bases and J by 3 bases. The CDR3 is made up of 17 amino acids. CDR3 region: CSVSVTSGGDLTDTQYF. In DNA form, the CDR3 reads TGCAGCGTTAGCGTGACTAGCGGGGGGGATTTGACAGATACGCAGTATTTT.

To note about this clonotype: As the CDR3 is not closed by the conserved phenylalanine or tryptophan, this likely results from a read error. The chain is built from TRBV19 and TRBJ2-6; D ambiguous. Germline values: CDR1 LNHDA, CDR2 SQIVND (reference sequence). The CDR3 consists of 15 residues. Trimming left V 3 bases short and J 0 bases short, with 6 bases between. This CDR3 reads CASSMAGSGANVLTH. DNA of the CDR3: TGTGCCAGTAGTATGGCAGGCTCTGGGGCCAACGTCCTGACTCAC.

In its sample, this clonotype was seen many times. This sequence joins TRBV3-1 and TRBJ2-7; 7 positions match TRBD1. This CDR3 has 16 amino acids. J was trimmed by 4 bases and V by 4 bases; bases with no gene match: 13. Germline-derived CDR1 and CDR2 are LGHDT and YNNKEL (reference sequence). The chain's CDR3 is CASSPRQGGTGYEQYF. The CDR3, as DNA: TGTGCCAGCAGCCCTCGACAGGGCGGTACGGGGTACGAGCAGTACTTC.

Details on this clonotype: Germline and junction disagree at one end, which may indicate a read error. V usage is TRBV7-8 and J usage is TRBJ2-7; tentative D call: TRBD1 (5 bases). CDR1 and CDR2 (germline): SGHVS, FQNEAQ. This CDR3 has 16 residues. The CDR3 loop is CTSSNRQKRGPHEQYF. CDR3 DNA: TGTACCAGCAGCAATCGACAAAAAAGGGGTCCCCACGAGCAGTACTTC. Using reference TRBV7-8 and TRBJ2-7 for the parts outside the CDR3, the full variable domain is GAGVSQSPRYKVAKRGQDVALRCDPISGHVSLFWYQQALGQGPEFLTYFQNEAQLDKSGLPSDRFFAERPEGSVSTLKIQRTQQEDSAVYLCTSSNRQKRGPHEQYFGPGTRLTVT.

This clonotype showed up just a few times. In DNA form, the CDR3 reads TGTGCCACCAGCAGAGATCGGAGTCAGCCCTACGAGCAGTACTTC. It is translated as CATSRDRSQPYEQYF. V and J are TRBV15 and TRBJ2-7; D is uncertain. The V gene's germline CDR1 is LNHNV and CDR2 YYDKDF (reference sequence). This CDR3 has 15 residues. V lost 0 bases and J 2 bases, leaving 11 bases between the germline ends.

As regards this clonotype: The germline gene is not matched at one end of the junction; a read error may be the cause. This chain connects TRBV2 to TRBJ1-1; no reliable D call. Per the germline V gene, CDR1 is SNHLY and CDR2 is FYNNEI. The CDR3 loop spans 11 amino acids. The CDR3 DNA reads as TGTGCCAGCGGGAAGAGGACTGGAGCTTTCTTT. This gives the protein CASGKRTGAFF.

In this sample, this clonotype turned up many times. V and J are TRBV6-1 and TRBJ2-1, with TRBD2 matching 10 bases. CDR1 is MNHNS and CDR2 is SASEGT in the germline V gene. V lost 5 bases to trimming and J lost 1 base; unmatched junction nucleotides: 2. This CDR3 spans 15 amino acids. The DNA of the CDR3 is TGTGCCAGCAGTATACTAGCGGGGTCCTACAATGAGCAGTTCTTC. Translation: CASSILAGSYNEQFF.

There are many counts of this clonotype. This chain joins TRBV20-1 and TRBJ2-7; 7 bases align to TRBD1. In germline, CDR1 is DFQATT, CDR2 SNEGSKA (reference sequence). V was clipped by 6 bases and J by 5 bases; unmatched bases: 13. The CDR3 consists of 14 residues. The CDR3 sequence: CSAEYDRASDEQYF. In DNA, the CDR3 is TGCAGTGCAGAATACGACAGGGCGTCGGACGAGCAGTACTTC.

The rearrangement joins TRBV9 to TRBJ1-6, with 7 bases lining up with TRBD1. The CDR3 totals 16 residues. Unmatched junction bases numbered 14, after V lost 4 bases and J lost 10 bases. Looked up from germline, CDR1 is SGDLS and CDR2 is YYNGEE. The CDR3 DNA reads as TGTGCCAGCAGCACCCGGGCGCAGGGGGGTGTCTCACCCCTCCACTTT. Its protein is CASSTRAQGGVSPLHF.